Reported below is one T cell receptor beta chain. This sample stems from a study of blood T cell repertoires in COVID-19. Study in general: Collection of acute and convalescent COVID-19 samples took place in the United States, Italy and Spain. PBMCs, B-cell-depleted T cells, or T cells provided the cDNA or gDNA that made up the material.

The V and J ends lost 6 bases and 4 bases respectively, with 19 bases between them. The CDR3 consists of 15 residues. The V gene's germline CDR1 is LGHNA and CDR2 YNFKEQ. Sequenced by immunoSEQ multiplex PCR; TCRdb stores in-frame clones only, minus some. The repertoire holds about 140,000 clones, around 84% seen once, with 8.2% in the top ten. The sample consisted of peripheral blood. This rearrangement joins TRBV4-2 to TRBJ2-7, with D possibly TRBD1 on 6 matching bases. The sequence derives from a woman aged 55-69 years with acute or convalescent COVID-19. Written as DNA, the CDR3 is TGTGCCAGCAGACTCAAGGGGGACCTAACGTACGAGCAGTACTTC. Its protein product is CASRLKGDLTYEQYF.